A single sample is the source of the 7 T cell receptor beta chains below, sequenced in a study of T cells after yellow fever vaccination. TCRdb redid the calling of the 5' RACE reads with MiXCR, one entry per CDR3 protein. Of some 80,000 distinct CDR3 sequences in the sample, 13% were seen once. The sample consisted of CD8+ T cells not binding an NS4B(214-222) dextramer, sorted from PBMCs, taken approximately 22 days after the first yellow fever vaccination. Every receptor here comes from a man aged 18 to 29 who received the YFV17D yellow fever vaccine.

J is TRBJ2-3 and V is TRBV30; 15 nucleotides align to TRBD2. With 5 bases clipped from V and 5 bases from J, the junction kept 2 bases outside the gene matches. Germline V gene data show CDR1 as GTSNPN and CDR2 as SVGIG (reference sequence). The CDR3 is 14 residues long. CDR3 DNA: TGTGCCTGGGGACTAGCGGGGGGGCGAGATACGCAGTATTTT. It translates to CAWGLAGGRDTQYF.

The V call is TRBV4-2, the J call TRBJ2-7; no reliable D call. Per the germline V gene, CDR1 is LGHNA and CDR2 is YNFKEQ. Deletions cut 0 bases from V and 6 bases from J, with 12 bases between. This CDR3 is built from 14 residues. For the CDR3, the DNA is TGTGCCAGCAGCCAAGAATACCCAGGCGCCGAGCAGTACGTC. Its translation: CASSQEYPGAEQYV.

The genes are TRBV3-1 and TRBJ2-1; no clear D. Trimming took off 8 bases at V and 8 bases at J, with 22 bases between the two ends. This CDR3 has 15 amino acids. Germline CDR1 LGHDT, CDR2 YNNKEL (reference sequence). This chain's CDR3 is CASCPVVGNVHEQFF. CDR3 coding DNA: TGTGCCAGCTGCCCCGTGGTGGGGAATGTGCATGAGCAGTTCTTC.

The table lists this clonotype with many counts. The chain uses TRBV29-1 and TRBJ2-2; D is unclear. The germline V and J ends were trimmed by 3 bases and 1 base, with 6 bases remaining between them. Looked up from germline, CDR1 is SQVTM and CDR2 is ANQGSEA. The CDR3 spans 13 residues. The CDR3 DNA sequence: TGCAGCGTTGAGAAAGAGAACACCGGGGAGCTGTTTTTT. This codes for CSVEKENTGELFF.

The gene calls are TRBV23-1 and TRBJ2-2; TRBD1 might be the D (6 bases). TRBV23-1 is noted as an ORF with a role that remains uncertain. Trimming cost V 9 bases and J 1 base, with 12 bases left between them. The CDR3 is 14 amino acids. CDR3 DNA: TGCGCCAGTACCCGGGACAAGAACACCGGGGAGCTGTTTTTT. Translation gives CASTRDKNTGELFF.

A few counts support this clonotype. The chain links TRBV27 to TRBJ1-4; 12 nucleotides match TRBD1. The CDR3 consists of 17 residues. The junction had 5 bases not matched to a gene; V was cut back by 1 base and J by 5 bases. Germline assignment: CDR1 MNHEY and CDR2 SMNVEV (reference sequence). The chain's CDR3 is CASSLLGTGGANEKLFF. The DNA for the CDR3 is TGTGCCAGCAGTTTATTAGGGACAGGGGGCGCGAATGAAAAACTGTTTTTT.

This clonotype was seen only a few times. CDR3 protein: CASSHPLSSYNEQFF. CDR3 DNA: TGTGCCAGCAGCCACCCCCTGAGCTCCTACAATGAGCAGTTCTTC. The chain is built from TRBV3-1 and TRBJ2-1; the D is unclear. From germline, CDR1 is LGHDT and CDR2 YNNKEL (reference sequence). V dropped 3 bases and J dropped 0 bases, with 9 bases sitting between them. The CDR3 totals 15 residues.